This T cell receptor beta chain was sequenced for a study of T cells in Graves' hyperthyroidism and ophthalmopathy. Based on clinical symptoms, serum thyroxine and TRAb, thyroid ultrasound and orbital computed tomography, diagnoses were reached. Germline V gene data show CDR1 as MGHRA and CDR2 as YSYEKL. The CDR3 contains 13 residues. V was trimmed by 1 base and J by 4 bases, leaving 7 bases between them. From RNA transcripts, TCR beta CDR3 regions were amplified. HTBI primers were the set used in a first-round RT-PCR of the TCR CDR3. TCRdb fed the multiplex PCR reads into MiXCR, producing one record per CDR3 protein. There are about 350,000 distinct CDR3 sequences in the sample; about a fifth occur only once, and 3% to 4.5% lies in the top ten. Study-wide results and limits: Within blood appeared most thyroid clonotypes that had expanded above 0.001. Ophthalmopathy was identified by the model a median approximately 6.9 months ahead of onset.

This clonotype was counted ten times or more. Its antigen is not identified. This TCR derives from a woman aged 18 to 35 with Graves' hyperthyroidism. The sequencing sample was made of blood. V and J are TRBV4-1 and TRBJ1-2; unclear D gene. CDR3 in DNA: TGCGCCAGCAGCCAAGGACGCCCCTATGGCTACACCTTC. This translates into CASSQGRPYGYTF.